These T cell receptor beta chains were read from a single sample in a study of neurological immune-mediated disorders. TCRdb ran MiXCR on the 5' RACE reads and lists one entry per CDR3 protein. This table has 20,000 to 25,000 distinct CDR3 sequences, 17% appearing once. Sequencing was carried out using CD8+ T cells from blood. The receptors derive from a young woman with multiple sclerosis. Each CDR3 is given with its conserved first and last residue. Each record gives: clone size, J gene, V gene, D gene, CDR3 DNA, CDR3 protein. D genes are given only for firm matches. Clone size is not always given. Where it is, it says once, few, many or a class for expanded clones.

abundance: many; j_gene: TRBJ2-1; v_gene: TRBV11-3; d_gene: TRBD2; CDR3nt: TGTGCCAGCAGCCAAACTAGCGGGGGGGCTGAGCAGTTCTTC; CDR3aa: CASSQTSGGAEQFF
abundance: many; j_gene: TRBJ1-6; v_gene: TRBV9; d_gene: NA; CDR3nt: TGTGCCAGCAGCGTAGCCCAGGGTGGTTCACCCCTCCACTTT; CDR3aa: CASSVAQGGSPLHF
abundance: many; j_gene: TRBJ2-7; v_gene: TRBV18; d_gene: NA; CDR3nt: TGTGCCAGCTCAGTGACCACCGCGGGGTTCGCCTACGAGCAGTACTTC; CDR3aa: CASSVTTAGFAYEQYF
abundance: many; j_gene: TRBJ1-2; v_gene: TRBV9; d_gene: TRBD1; CDR3nt: TGTGCCAGCAGTCAGGGGGCGGTTGGCTACACCTTC; CDR3aa: CASSQGAVGYTF
abundance: many; j_gene: TRBJ1-1; v_gene: TRBV28; d_gene: NA; CDR3nt: TGTGCCAGCAGGCCTACAGGGAGCCTGAACACTGAAGCTTTCTTT; CDR3aa: CASRPTGSLNTEAFF
abundance: medium-sized; j_gene: TRBJ2-5; v_gene: TRBV29-1; d_gene: NA; CDR3nt: TGCAGCGTCCAGAACCAAGAGACCCAGTACTTC; CDR3aa: CSVQNQETQYF
abundance: many; j_gene: TRBJ2-3; v_gene: TRBV9; d_gene: NA; CDR3nt: TGTGCCAGCAGCGTCGGGACACAGTTGCAGTATTTT; CDR3aa: CASSVGTQLQYF
abundance: many; j_gene: TRBJ2-6; v_gene: TRBV3-1; d_gene: NA; CDR3nt: TGTGCCAGCGCCCTTGGGGGTGGGGCCAACGTCCTGACTTTC; CDR3aa: CASALGGGANVLTF
abundance: medium-sized; j_gene: TRBJ1-6; v_gene: TRBV27; d_gene: NA; CDR3nt: TGTGCCAGCAGTTTATTTCCGGCGGCGCCCCTCCACTTT; CDR3aa: CASSLFPAAPLHF
abundance: NA; j_gene: TRBJ1-3; v_gene: TRBV10-3; d_gene: NA; CDR3nt: TGTGCCATCAGTGAGTCGGGGGGATCTGGAAACACCATATATTTT; CDR3aa: CAISESGGSGNTIYF
abundance: medium-sized; j_gene: TRBJ1-2; v_gene: TRBV29-1; d_gene: TRBD1; CDR3nt: TGCAGCGTTGAAGACACCGGGGACAGGGGCTATGGCTACACCTTC; CDR3aa: CSVEDTGDRGYGYTF
abundance: many; j_gene: TRBJ1-1; v_gene: TRBV20-1; d_gene: NA; CDR3nt: TGCAGTGCTAGAACAGGCGGCACTGAAGCTTTCTTT; CDR3aa: CSARTGGTEAFF
abundance: many; j_gene: TRBJ2-5; v_gene: TRBV29-1; d_gene: NA; CDR3nt: TGCAGCGTTGAAGGAGGGGAAGAGACCCAGTACTTC; CDR3aa: CSVEGGEETQYF
abundance: many; j_gene: TRBJ2-4; v_gene: TRBV29-1; d_gene: TRBD2; CDR3nt: TGCAGCGTTGAGCTAGCGGGGGGGGGCAAAAACATTCAGTACTTC; CDR3aa: CSVELAGGGKNIQYF
abundance: NA; j_gene: TRBJ2-2; v_gene: TRBV5-6; d_gene: NA; CDR3nt: TGTGCCAGCATGCTAGGTTCAGGGCGGAACACCGGGGAGCTGTTTTTT; CDR3aa: CASMLGSGRNTGELFF
abundance: many; j_gene: TRBJ2-1; v_gene: TRBV7-8; d_gene: TRBD2; CDR3nt: TGTGCCAGCAGCTCACCGACTAGCGGGGGGGCCGGGGAGCAGTTCTTC; CDR3aa: CASSSPTSGGAGEQFF
abundance: many; j_gene: TRBJ2-3; v_gene: TRBV27; d_gene: TRBD2; CDR3nt: TGTGCCAGCGAGCCCTCAGCGGGAGGGCCGGCAGATACGCAGTATTTT; CDR3aa: CASEPSAGGPADTQYF
abundance: many; j_gene: TRBJ2-1; v_gene: TRBV6-5; d_gene: TRBD2; CDR3nt: TGTGCCAGCAGTTACTCCCCGGGACTAGCTTCTTACAATGAGCAGTTCTTC; CDR3aa: CASSYSPGLASYNEQFF
abundance: many; j_gene: TRBJ2-5; v_gene: TRBV7-6; d_gene: NA; CDR3nt: TGTGCCAGCAGCCCCGGCACAGGGACGAGGGAGACCCAGTACTTC; CDR3aa: CASSPGTGTRETQYF
abundance: NA; j_gene: TRBJ2-1; v_gene: TRBV6-6; d_gene: NA; CDR3nt: TGTGCCAGCAGTTCAGGGGTCCCTTGGAATGAGCAGTTCTTC; CDR3aa: CASSSGVPWNEQFF
abundance: NA; j_gene: TRBJ2-5; v_gene: TRBV5-1; d_gene: TRBD2; CDR3nt: TGCGCCAGCAGCTTCATAGCGGGGGGACCTCTAAAAGAGACCCAGTACTTC; CDR3aa: CASSFIAGGPLKETQYF
abundance: NA; j_gene: TRBJ1-2; v_gene: TRBV20-1; d_gene: NA; CDR3nt: TGCAGTGCTAGAGATTTGTTTACAGACTATGGCTACACCTTC; CDR3aa: CSARDLFTDYGYTF
abundance: NA; j_gene: TRBJ1-1; v_gene: TRBV7-9; d_gene: NA; CDR3nt: TGTGCCAGCAGCTCATACCCTAGCCCTGAAGCTTTCTTT; CDR3aa: CASSSYPSPEAFF
abundance: many; j_gene: TRBJ2-1; v_gene: TRBV5-1; d_gene: TRBD2; CDR3nt: TGCGCCAGCAGCTTGAGGCGGGAGAACCCCTACAATGAGCTGTTCTTC; CDR3aa: CASSLRRENPYNELFF
abundance: many; j_gene: TRBJ2-4; v_gene: TRBV28; d_gene: NA; CDR3nt: TGTGCCAGCAGTTCCTCTCCAGGGGCCAAAAACATTCAGTACTTC; CDR3aa: CASSSSPGAKNIQYF
abundance: NA; j_gene: TRBJ1-4; v_gene: TRBV9; d_gene: NA; CDR3nt: TGTGCCAGCAGCGTAGACCACAGTCCGGATGAAAAACTGTTTTTT; CDR3aa: CASSVDHSPDEKLFF
abundance: many; j_gene: TRBJ2-7; v_gene: TRBV6-1; d_gene: NA; CDR3nt: TGTGCCAGCAGTGACCGAGACGGGGCCTACGAGCAGTACTTC; CDR3aa: CASSDRDGAYEQYF
abundance: many; j_gene: TRBJ2-1; v_gene: TRBV20-1; d_gene: TRBD2; CDR3nt: TGCAGTGCTAGAGATCTGCGGGGGGTTAGTTGGCGCGAGCAGTTCTTC; CDR3aa: CSARDLRGVSWREQFF
abundance: many; j_gene: TRBJ1-2; v_gene: TRBV20-1; d_gene: TRBD1; CDR3nt: TGCAGTGCTATTACAGGGGGCCGAGCTAACTATGGCTACACCTTC; CDR3aa: CSAITGGRANYGYTF
abundance: few; j_gene: TRBJ1-5; v_gene: TRBV6-1; d_gene: NA; CDR3nt: TGTGCCAGCAGTGAAGACCCTAATCAGCCCCAGCATTTT; CDR3aa: CASSEDPNQPQHF
abundance: many; j_gene: TRBJ1-2; v_gene: TRBV30; d_gene: NA; CDR3nt: TGTGCCGGAGAGGGGACGGACTATGGCTACACCTTC; CDR3aa: CAGEGTDYGYTF
abundance: NA; j_gene: TRBJ2-3; v_gene: TRBV5-4; d_gene: TRBD2; CDR3nt: TGTGCCAGCAGCCGTAGTAGCGGGAGGGCCACAGATACGCAGTATTTT; CDR3aa: CASSRSSGRATDTQYF
abundance: NA; j_gene: TRBJ2-1; v_gene: TRBV7-2; d_gene: TRBD1; CDR3nt: TGTGCCAGCAGCTTGGAGACCGGGACAGGGTTTTTGTATGAGCAGTTCTTC; CDR3aa: CASSLETGTGFLYEQFF
abundance: many; j_gene: TRBJ2-1; v_gene: TRBV6-2/TRBV6-3; d_gene: NA; CDR3nt: TGTGCCAGCAGCCGTCAGGACACCCGGTCCTACAATGAGCAGTTCTTC; CDR3aa: CASSRQDTRSYNEQFF
abundance: NA; j_gene: TRBJ1-1; v_gene: TRBV29-1; d_gene: NA; CDR3nt: TGCAGTGTGACAGTGAACACTGAAGCTTTCTTT; CDR3aa: CSVTVNTEAFF
abundance: many; j_gene: TRBJ2-7; v_gene: TRBV5-1; d_gene: TRBD1; CDR3nt: TGCGCCAGCATGCCTTTTACAGGGGCTTCCTACGAGCAGTACTTC; CDR3aa: CASMPFTGASYEQYF
abundance: many; j_gene: TRBJ1-1; v_gene: TRBV28; d_gene: NA; CDR3nt: TGTGCCAGCAGTTTCCCGGCGAACACTGAAGCTTTCTTT; CDR3aa: CASSFPANTEAFF
abundance: once; j_gene: TRBJ2-5; v_gene: TRBV11-3; d_gene: TRBD2; CDR3nt: TGTGCCAGCAGCTTCTACATCGCCCGGGGGGAAGAGACCCAGTACTTC; CDR3aa: CASSFYIARGEETQYF
abundance: medium-sized; j_gene: TRBJ2-5; v_gene: TRBV28; d_gene: TRBD2; CDR3nt: TGTGCCAGCAGTTTCCGACGAGCGGGAGGGGTCCCGTTAGGAGAGACCCAGTACTTC; CDR3aa: CASSFRRAGGVPLGETQYF
abundance: many; j_gene: TRBJ2-7; v_gene: TRBV5-6; d_gene: NA; CDR3nt: TGTGCCAGTTACGGAGACTACGAGCAGTACTTC; CDR3aa: CASYGDYEQYF
abundance: many; j_gene: TRBJ2-3; v_gene: TRBV5-5; d_gene: NA; CDR3nt: TGTGCCAGCAGCTTGAGGGTGCGATCCCCCCACACAGATACGCAGTATTTT; CDR3aa: CASSLRVRSPHTDTQYF
abundance: many; j_gene: TRBJ1-5; v_gene: TRBV7-9; d_gene: NA; CDR3nt: TGTGCCAGCAGCTTAGGAGCAGGGCGGAATCAGCCCCAGCATTTT; CDR3aa: CASSLGAGRNQPQHF
abundance: many; j_gene: TRBJ1-1; v_gene: TRBV5-6; d_gene: NA; CDR3nt: TGTGCCAGCAGCTTGATTTCAGCTCCGAACACTGAAGCTTTCTTT; CDR3aa: CASSLISAPNTEAFF
abundance: many; j_gene: TRBJ2-7; v_gene: TRBV12-3/TRBV12-4; d_gene: TRBD1; CDR3nt: TGTGCCAGCAGGACAGGGGGCTACGAGCAGTACTTC; CDR3aa: CASRTGGYEQYF
abundance: many; j_gene: TRBJ1-2; v_gene: TRBV6-5; d_gene: NA; CDR3nt: TGTGCCAGCACCTCGGGCCCGGGGTCCCCCTATGGCTACACCTTC; CDR3aa: CASTSGPGSPYGYTF
abundance: many; j_gene: TRBJ1-1; v_gene: TRBV7-9; d_gene: NA; CDR3nt: TGTGCCAGCAGCTTAGCAACTGAAGCTTTCTTT; CDR3aa: CASSLATEAFF